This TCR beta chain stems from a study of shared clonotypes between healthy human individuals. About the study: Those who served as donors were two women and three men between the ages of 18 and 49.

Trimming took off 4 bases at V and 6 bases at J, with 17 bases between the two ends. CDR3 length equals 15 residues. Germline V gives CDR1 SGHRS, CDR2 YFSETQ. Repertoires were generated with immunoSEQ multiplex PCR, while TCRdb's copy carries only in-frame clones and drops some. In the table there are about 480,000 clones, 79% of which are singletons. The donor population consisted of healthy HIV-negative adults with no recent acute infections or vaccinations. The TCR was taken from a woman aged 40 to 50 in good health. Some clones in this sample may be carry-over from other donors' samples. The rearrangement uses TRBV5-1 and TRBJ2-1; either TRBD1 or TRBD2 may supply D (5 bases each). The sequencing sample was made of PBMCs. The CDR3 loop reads CASSPRGPPGNEQFF. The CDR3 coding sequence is TGCGCCAGCAGCCCGAGGGGCCCCCCCGGCAATGAGCAGTTCTTC.